The 32 T cell receptor beta chains in this list originate from one sample, sequenced in a study of blood T cell repertoires in COVID-19. Produced via immunoSEQ multiplex PCR; TCRdb's table is partial and in-frame only. The sample holds 270,000 or so clones, roughly 87% seen once. What was sequenced was peripheral blood. The source of these receptors is a human donor in a cohort sampled during active COVID-19.

This clone has a single count. Additional DNA sequences in this sample encode the identical CDR3. The rearrangement links TRBV5-1 to TRBJ1-1, with TRBD1 matching over 7 bases. V was pared by 3 bases and J by 5 bases, with 1 base of the junction left unmatched. Germline values: CDR1 SGHRS, CDR2 YFSETQ. The CDR3 consists of 12 residues. The CDR3 nucleotides read TGCGCCAGCAGCTCAGGGGGTACTGAAGCTTTCTTT. This codes for CASSSGGTEAFF.

This chain uses TRBV4-1 with TRBJ1-4; D ambiguous. The V gene lost 3 bases and the J gene lost 7 bases, with 15 bases spanning the gap. The CDR3 extends over 15 amino acids. The V gene's germline CDR1 is MGHRA and CDR2 YSYEKL. The chain's CDR3 is CASSHHTGISEKLFF. DNA of the CDR3: TGCGCCAGCAGCCATCATACCGGGATCAGTGAAAAACTGTTTTTT.

This clone has a handful of counts. The rearrangement uses TRBV5-4 and TRBJ2-2; 7 bases are shared with TRBD2. This CDR3 has 16 residues. The junction had 11 bases not matched to a gene; V was cut back by 6 bases and J by 3 bases. Germline V gene sequence: CDR1 SGHNT, CDR2 YYREEE (reference sequence). For the CDR3, the DNA is TGTGCCAGCACTAGAGGGAGGGCCCGGGACACCGGGGAGCTGTTTTTT. Protein: CASTRGRARDTGELFF.

The chain links TRBV27 to TRBJ2-5; 9 nucleotides agree with TRBD1. There are 16 residues in the CDR3. The V segment lost 2 bases and the J segment 4 bases; nucleotides outside the gene matches: 8. Germline CDR1 reads MNHEY; CDR2 reads SMNVEV (reference sequence). The CDR3 bases are TGTGCCAGCAGTTTACGTGGATGGGACAGGGTAGAGACCCAGTACTTC. It is translated as CASSLRGWDRVETQYF.

The chain uses TRBV6-5 and TRBJ2-3, with TRBD1 as a possible D gene (6 bases). CDR3 length: 15 amino acids. The V gene's germline CDR1 is MNHEY and CDR2 SVGAGI. V lost 6 bases to trimming and J lost 1 base, with 14 bases between them. The CDR3 DNA reads as TGTGCCAGCAGGGGGACAAACGTTGGCACAGATACGCAGTATTTT. Protein sequence: CASRGTNVGTDTQYF.

This rearrangement joins TRBV6-5 to TRBJ1-4, with a tentative D call TRBD1 (5 bases). The CDR3 consists of 12 residues. Per the germline V gene, CDR1 is MNHEY and CDR2 is SVGAGI. The ends were cut back, 0 bases at V and 13 bases at J, with 9 bases in the middle. This CDR3 is CASSYSGGGLFF. CDR3 DNA sequence: TGTGCCAGCAGTTACTCCGGGGGAGGACTGTTTTTT.

The genes are TRBV18 and TRBJ1-6; TRBD1 is a possible D gene (6 bases). The V end lost 4 bases, the J end lost 7 bases, and 11 bases lay between the germline ends. Germline CDR1 reads KGHSH; CDR2 reads LQKENI. The CDR3 has 14 amino acids. DNA for the CDR3: TGTGCCAGCTCACAGGACAGACAGAATTCACCCCTCCACTTT. Protein sequence: CASSQDRQNSPLHF.

The chain combines TRBV11-2 with TRBJ1-3; D remains unclear. The CDR3 loop spans 16 amino acids. Trimming shortened V by 0 bases and J by 0 bases, and 9 bases separated the two germline ends. Germline CDR1 reads SGHAT; CDR2 reads FQNNGV. The CDR3 protein is CASSLEQTPSGNTIYF. CDR3 coding DNA: TGTGCCAGCAGCTTAGAACAAACGCCCTCTGGAAACACCATATATTTT.

The V call is TRBV5-4, the J call TRBJ1-1; D not certain. The CDR3 is 14 amino acids. V gave up 4 bases and J gave up 8 bases, with 18 bases separating them. Germline CDR1 SGHNT, CDR2 YYREEE (reference sequence). Here the CDR3 reads CASSLPSQRTEAFF. The DNA of the CDR3 is TGTGCCAGCAGCCTGCCATCTCAGCGTACCGAAGCTTTCTTT.

The chain is built from TRBV6-5 and TRBJ2-7, with 8 bases matching TRBD2. The length of the CDR3 is 16 residues. The germline CDR1 and CDR2 sequences are MNHEY and SVGAGI. The V segment lost 2 bases and the J segment 1 base; nucleotides outside the gene matches: 7. CDR3 residues: CASSYPEASGSYEQYF. CDR3 DNA: TGTGCCAGCAGTTACCCTGAGGCTAGCGGGTCCTACGAGCAGTACTTC.

The chain employs TRBV6-2 or TRBV6-3 and TRBJ2-3, with D tentatively TRBD2 (5 bases). This CDR3 is built from 15 residues. Germline loops: CDR1 MNHEY, CDR2 SVGEGT. Trimming removed 0 bases at V and 5 bases at J, with 12 bases between. The CDR3 region is CASSYSGGPLDTQYF. Written as DNA, the CDR3 is TGTGCCAGCAGTTACTCCGGCGGGCCCTTAGATACGCAGTATTTT.

The chain's CDR3 is CASSQDLRKRGEQYF. The CDR3 bases are TGCGCCAGCAGCCAAGATCTTCGGAAACGGGGTGAGCAGTACTTC. This chain connects TRBV4-1 to TRBJ2-7; tentatively, D is TRBD2 (5 bases). CDR1 and CDR2 (germline): MGHRA, YSYEKL. Trimming took 0 bases from V and 7 from J, leaving 16 bases between them. The CDR3 spans 15 residues.

The rearrangement links TRBV16 to TRBJ1-1, with D possibly TRBD1 on 5 matching bases. The V gene lost 2 bases and the J gene lost 1 base, with 11 bases spanning the gap. Germline CDR1 and CDR2: KGHSY and FQNENV. CDR3 length: 15 residues. The CDR3 loop reads CASSQSHGGNTEAFF. The CDR3 DNA follows: TGTGCCAGCAGCCAAAGCCACGGGGGGAACACTGAAGCTTTCTTT.

Remarks on this clone: This sample includes further DNA sequences coding for the same CDR3. This rearrangement joins TRBV2 to TRBJ2-7; 15 bases are a match to TRBD2. Trimming removed 3 bases from V and 3 bases from J; junction bases left unmatched: 0. Germline V gives CDR1 SNHLY, CDR2 FYNNEI. There are 15 residues in the CDR3. CDR3 nucleotide sequence: TGTGCCAGCAGTGAGGGACTAGCGGGGGGCTACGAGCAGTACTTC. It translates to CASSEGLAGGYEQYF. The full variable domain, its missing parts supplied by reference TRBV2 and TRBJ2-7, is EPEVTQTPSHQVTQMGQEVILRCVPISNHLYFYWYRQILGQKVEFLVSFYNNEISEKSEIFDDQFSVERPDGSNFTLKIRSTKLEDSAMYFCASSEGLAGGYEQYFGPGTRLTVT.

This clone was seen a handful of times. The chain recombines TRBV18 with TRBJ1-5; 11 nucleotides align to TRBD1. The length of the CDR3 is 13 residues. The V gene end was trimmed by 4 bases and the J gene end by 7 bases; junction bases not matched to a gene: 0. Looked up from germline, CDR1 is KGHSH and CDR2 is LQKENI. CDR3 loop: CASSRDRGQPQHF. The CDR3 bases are TGTGCCAGCTCACGGGACAGGGGGCAGCCCCAGCATTTT.

V usage is TRBV14 and J usage is TRBJ2-1, with 13 bases aligning to TRBD2. Unmatched junction bases numbered 13, after V lost 2 bases and J lost 12 bases. This CDR3 spans 17 amino acids. Germline V CDR1 and CDR2: SGHDN, FVKESK. The CDR3 nucleotides are TGTGCCAGCAGCCAACGAACTCCCGGGACTAGCGGGAAGGGGCAGTTCTTC. Translation: CASSQRTPGTSGKGQFF.

This clone was seen only once. This sequence joins TRBV5-1 and TRBJ2-7; D perhaps matches TRBD2 (6 bases). The CDR3 sequence is 15 residues long. Germline assignment: CDR1 SGHRS and CDR2 YFSETQ. Trimming pared 4 bases from V and 3 bases from J, leaving 17 bases between. CDR3 residues: CASSPTRAGIYEQYF. The CDR3 DNA is TGCGCCAGCAGCCCAACGCGGGCGGGAATCTACGAGCAGTACTTC.

The rearrangement links TRBV6-4 to TRBJ2-4; 7 bases agree with TRBD1. The CDR3 totals 19 residues. Germline CDR1 reads MRHNA; CDR2 reads SNTAGT. With 2 bases clipped from V and 2 bases from J, the junction kept 15 bases outside the gene matches. CDR3 residues: CASSDTARGPVLTKNIQYF. The CDR3 coding sequence is TGTGCCAGCAGTGACACAGCGAGGGGGCCGGTTCTAACCAAAAACATTCAGTACTTC.

The gene calls are TRBV15 and TRBJ2-5, with 10 bases matching TRBD2. CDR1 and CDR2 (germline): LNHNV, YYDKDF (reference sequence). The V gene end was trimmed by 2 bases and the J gene end by 2 bases; junction bases not matched to a gene: 5. The CDR3 sequence is 16 residues long. This chain's CDR3 is CATSRNSGRIQETQYF. CDR3 in DNA: TGTGCCACCAGCAGAAATAGCGGGAGGATTCAAGAGACCCAGTACTTC.

The rearrangement uses TRBV7-9 and TRBJ2-2; D perhaps matches TRBD2 (5 bases). The germline V gene has CDR1 SEHNR and CDR2 FQNEAQ (reference sequence). The V gene lost 10 bases and the J gene lost 0 bases, with 15 bases spanning the gap. This CDR3 region has 15 residues. CDR3 amino acids: CAIRTGMANTGELFF. The CDR3 DNA follows: TGTGCCATCCGGACGGGGATGGCGAACACCGGGGAGCTGTTTTTT. The variable domain in full, completed from reference TRBV7-9 and TRBJ2-2, reads DTGVSQNPRHKITKRGQNVTFRCDPISEHNRLYWYRQTLGQGPEFLTYFQNEAQLEKSRLLSDRFSAERPKGSFSTLEIQRTEQGDSAMYLCAIRTGMANTGELFFGEGSRLTVL.

The chain links TRBV5-1 to TRBJ1-1; 9 bases fit TRBD1. Germline values: CDR1 SGHRS, CDR2 YFSETQ. This CDR3 region has 15 residues. V was pared by 4 bases and J by 1 base, with 5 bases of the junction left unmatched. CDR3 protein: CASSLRGQGNTEAFF. DNA for the CDR3: TGCGCCAGCAGCCTCAGGGGACAGGGGAACACTGAAGCTTTCTTT.

The chain employs TRBV11-2 and TRBJ1-3, with TRBD1 matching over 10 bases. CDR3 length: 16 amino acids. Germline V gives CDR1 SGHAT, CDR2 FQNNGV. Germline trimming cut 6 bases from V and 4 bases from J; bases unmatched to any gene: 9. Written as DNA, the CDR3 is TGTGCCAGCAGAGACAGGACAGGGGGTGCCGGAAACACCATATATTTT. Translated, it gives CASRDRTGGAGNTIYF.

V gene TRBV2 combines with J gene TRBJ1-2; TRBD1 aligns across 8 bases. Per the germline V gene, CDR1 is SNHLY and CDR2 is FYNNEI. J lost 7 bases, V lost 5 bases, and 6 bases had no gene match. The length of the CDR3 is 13 residues. The CDR3 is CASSLQGGPGYTF. The CDR3 DNA reads as TGTGCCAGCAGTCTACAGGGGGGCCCTGGCTACACCTTC.

The chain uses TRBV10-2 and TRBJ2-4; 11 positions agree with TRBD2. Germline CDR1 reads WSHSY; CDR2 reads SAAADI. The CDR3 sequence is 15 residues long. J lost 6 bases, V lost 4 bases, and 5 bases had no gene match. DNA of the CDR3: TGCGCCAGCAGTGCGGGTAGCGGGAGGGTAAACATTCAGTACTTC. It specifies CASSAGSGRVNIQYF.

The chain couples TRBV7-2 to TRBJ2-5, with D unresolved. CDR3 size: 14 residues. Trimming removed 5 bases from V and 4 bases from J, with 14 bases in between. The germline gives CDR1 SGHTA, CDR2 FQGNSA. CDR3 nucleotide sequence: TGTGCCAGCAGCCCCTCGCGCTGGAGAGAGACCCAGTACTTC. It translates to CASSPSRWRETQYF.

In this sample, this clone turned up once. The chain recombines TRBV7-9 with TRBJ2-1; 10 bases match TRBD2. The junction had 3 bases not matched to a gene; V was cut back by 1 base and J by 3 bases. Germline CDR1 and CDR2: SEHNR and FQNEAQ (reference sequence). The CDR3 is 16 amino acids. The CDR3, as DNA: TGTGCCAGCAGCTTAGGGACTAGCGGATTCTACAATGAGCAGTTCTTC. Amino acid sequence: CASSLGTSGFYNEQFF.

The V and J genes are TRBV30 and TRBJ2-2, with D maybe TRBD1 (5 bases). The germline CDR1 and CDR2 sequences are GTSNPN and SVGIG (reference sequence). The V gene lost 4 bases and the J gene lost 4 bases, with 13 bases spanning the gap. CDR3 length: 14 residues. The CDR3 here is CAWTKSRATGELFF. The CDR3 region has the DNA TGTGCCTGGACAAAGTCCAGGGCCACCGGGGAGCTGTTTTTT. Supplemented by reference TRBV30 and TRBJ2-2, the full variable domain reads SQTIHQWPATLVQPVGSPLSLECTVEGTSNPNLYWYRQAAGRGLQLLFYSVGIGQISSEVPQNLSASRPQDRQFILSSKKLLLSDSGFYLCAWTKSRATGELFFGEGSRLTVL.

V and J are TRBV7-9 and TRBJ2-3, with D maybe TRBD2 (5 bases). V was trimmed by 3 bases and J by 3 bases, leaving 13 bases between them. CDR1 and CDR2 (germline): SEHNR, FQNEAQ (reference sequence). The CDR3 has 15 residues. CDR3 amino acids: CASSLDSPLTDTQYF. CDR3 DNA sequence: TGTGCCAGCAGCTTGGACTCCCCGCTGACAGATACGCAGTATTTT. Based on the CDR3 plus reference TRBV7-9 and TRBJ2-3, the full variable domain is DTGVSQNPRHKITKRGQNVTFRCDPISEHNRLYWYRQTLGQGPEFLTYFQNEAQLEKSRLLSDRFSAERPKGSFSTLEIQRTEQGDSAMYLCASSLDSPLTDTQYFGPGTRLTVL.

This clone was picked up one time. The chain joins TRBV7-9 to TRBJ2-5; D gene uncertain. Germline V CDR1 and CDR2: SEHNR, FQNEAQ (reference sequence). CDR3 length: 16 residues. V lost 5 bases to trimming and J lost 0 bases, with 16 bases between them. In DNA form, the CDR3 reads TGTGCCAGCAGCCCCCCGTTTACTTTGTACCAAGAGACCCAGTACTTC. Translated, it gives CASSPPFTLYQETQYF.

The rearrangement joins TRBV7-2 to TRBJ1-1; TRBD1 is a possible D gene (5 bases). The germline V and J ends were trimmed by 5 bases and 8 bases, with 21 bases remaining between them. Germline V gene lookup returns CDR1 SGHTA and CDR2 FQGNSA. The CDR3 loop spans 15 amino acids. CDR3 region: CASSEGPGRGIEAFF. The CDR3 DNA follows: TGTGCCAGCAGCGAGGGCCCGGGACGGGGGATCGAAGCTTTCTTT.

This chain joins TRBV4-1 and TRBJ1-1; 11 nucleotides line up with TRBD1. This CDR3 comprises 16 residues. Germline CDR1 is MGHRA and CDR2 is YSYEKL. V trimming: 4 bases; J trimming: 2 bases; junction bases outside the gene matches: 6. CDR3 DNA sequence: TGCGCCAGCAGCCCAGTGGGGACAGGGGGAAACACTGAAGCTTTCTTT. Residues: CASSPVGTGGNTEAFF.

This sequence joins TRBV5-8 and TRBJ2-4; 10 bases match TRBD1. With 2 bases clipped from V and 6 bases from J, the junction kept 8 bases outside the gene matches. This CDR3 region has 16 residues. CDR1 SGHTS and CDR2 YDEGEE come from the germline V gene. CDR3: CASSFPTGGMLNIQYF. The DNA for the CDR3 is TGTGCCAGCAGCTTTCCGACAGGGGGCATGCTAAACATTCAGTACTTC.